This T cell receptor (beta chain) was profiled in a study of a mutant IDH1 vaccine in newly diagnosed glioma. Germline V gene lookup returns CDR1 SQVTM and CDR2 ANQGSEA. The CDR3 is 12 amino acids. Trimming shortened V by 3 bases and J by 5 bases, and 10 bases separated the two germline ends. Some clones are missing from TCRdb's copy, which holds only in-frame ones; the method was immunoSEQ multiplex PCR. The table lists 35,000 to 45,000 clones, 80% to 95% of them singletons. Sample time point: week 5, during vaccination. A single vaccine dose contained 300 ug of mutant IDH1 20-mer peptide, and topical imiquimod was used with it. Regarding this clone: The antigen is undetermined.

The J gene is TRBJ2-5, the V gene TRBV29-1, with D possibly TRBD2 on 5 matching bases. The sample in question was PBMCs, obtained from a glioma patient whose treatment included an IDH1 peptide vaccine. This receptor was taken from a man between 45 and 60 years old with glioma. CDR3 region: CSVERARETQYF. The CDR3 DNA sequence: TGCAGCGTTGAGAGGGCTCGGGAGACCCAGTACTTC.